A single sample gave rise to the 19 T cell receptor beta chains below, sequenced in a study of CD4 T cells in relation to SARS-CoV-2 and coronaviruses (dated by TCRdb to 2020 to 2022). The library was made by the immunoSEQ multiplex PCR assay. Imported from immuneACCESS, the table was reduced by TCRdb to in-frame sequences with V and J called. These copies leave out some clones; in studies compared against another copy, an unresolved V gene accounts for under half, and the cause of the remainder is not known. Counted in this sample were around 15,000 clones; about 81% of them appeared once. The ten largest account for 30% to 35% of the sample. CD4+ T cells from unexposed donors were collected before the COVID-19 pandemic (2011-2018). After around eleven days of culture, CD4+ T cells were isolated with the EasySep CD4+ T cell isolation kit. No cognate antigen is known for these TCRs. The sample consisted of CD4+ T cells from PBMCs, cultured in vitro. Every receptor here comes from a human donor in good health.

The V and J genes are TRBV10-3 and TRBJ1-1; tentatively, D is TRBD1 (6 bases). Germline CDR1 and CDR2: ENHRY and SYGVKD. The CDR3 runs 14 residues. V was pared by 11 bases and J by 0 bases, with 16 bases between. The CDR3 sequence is CAVALTGMNTEAFF. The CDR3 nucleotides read TGTGCCGTTGCGCTGACAGGTATGAACACTGAAGCTTTCTTT.

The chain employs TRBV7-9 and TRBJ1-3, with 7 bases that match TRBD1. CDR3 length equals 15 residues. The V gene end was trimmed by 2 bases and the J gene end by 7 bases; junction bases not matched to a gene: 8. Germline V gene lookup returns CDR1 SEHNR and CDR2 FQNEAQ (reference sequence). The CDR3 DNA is TGTGCCAGCAGCTTAAGCGGACCGACAGGGAACACCATATATTTT. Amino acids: CASSLSGPTGNTIYF.

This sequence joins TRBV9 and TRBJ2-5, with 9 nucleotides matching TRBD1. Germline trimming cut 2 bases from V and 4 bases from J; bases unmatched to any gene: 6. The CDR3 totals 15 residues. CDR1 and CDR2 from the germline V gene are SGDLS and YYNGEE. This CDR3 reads CASSVETGGRETQYF. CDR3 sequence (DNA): TGTGCCAGCAGCGTGGAGACAGGGGGTCGAGAGACCCAGTACTTC.

The CDR3 DNA sequence: TGTGCCAGCAGCACAGACATATCGAACACTGAAGCTTTCTTT. Protein product: CASSTDISNTEAFF. The chain joins TRBV7-9 to TRBJ1-1, with D unresolved. CDR3 length equals 14 residues. V was shortened by 5 bases and J by 1 base, with 11 bases between the two germline ends. Germline-derived CDR1 and CDR2 are SEHNR and FQNEAQ (reference sequence).

The CDR3 region is CSSRLAGDQETQYF. The CDR3 coding sequence is TGCAGCTCCAGACTAGCGGGGGACCAAGAGACCCAGTACTTC. The V and J genes are TRBV29-1 and TRBJ2-5, with 12 bases that match TRBD2. The J segment lost 0 bases and the V segment lost 8 bases, leaving 4 bases of the junction unmatched. This CDR3 is 14 amino acids long. Per the germline V gene, CDR1 is SQVTM and CDR2 is ANQGSEA.

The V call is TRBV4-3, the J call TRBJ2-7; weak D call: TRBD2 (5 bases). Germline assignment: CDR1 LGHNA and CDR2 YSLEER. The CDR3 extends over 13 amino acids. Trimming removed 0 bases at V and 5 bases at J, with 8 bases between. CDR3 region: CASSQDLRDEQYF. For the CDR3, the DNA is TGCGCCAGCAGCCAAGATCTGAGGGACGAGCAGTACTTC.

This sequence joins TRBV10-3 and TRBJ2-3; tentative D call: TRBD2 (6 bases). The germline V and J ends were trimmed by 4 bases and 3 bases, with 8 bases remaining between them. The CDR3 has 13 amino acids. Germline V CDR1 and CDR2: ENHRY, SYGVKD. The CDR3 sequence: CAISGRETDTQYF. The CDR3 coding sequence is TGTGCCATCAGTGGACGGGAGACAGATACGCAGTATTTT.

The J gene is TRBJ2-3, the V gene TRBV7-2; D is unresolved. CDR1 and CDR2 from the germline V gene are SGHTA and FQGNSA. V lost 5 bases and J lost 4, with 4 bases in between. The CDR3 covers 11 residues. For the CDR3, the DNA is TGTGCCAGCAGCCTACCAGATACGCAGTATTTT. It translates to CASSLPDTQYF.

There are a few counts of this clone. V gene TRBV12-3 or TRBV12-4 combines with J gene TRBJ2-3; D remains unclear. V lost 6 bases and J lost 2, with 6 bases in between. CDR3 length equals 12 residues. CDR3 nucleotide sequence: TGTGCCAGCAGGGAGTACACAGATACGCAGTATTTT. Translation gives CASREYTDTQYF.

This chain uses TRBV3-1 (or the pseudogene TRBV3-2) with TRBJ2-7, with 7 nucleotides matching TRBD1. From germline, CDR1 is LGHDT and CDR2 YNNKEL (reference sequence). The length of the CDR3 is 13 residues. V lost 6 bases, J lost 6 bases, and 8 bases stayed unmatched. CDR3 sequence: CASRSTGFGEQYF. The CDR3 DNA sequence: TGTGCCAGCAGATCGACAGGGTTTGGCGAGCAGTACTTC.

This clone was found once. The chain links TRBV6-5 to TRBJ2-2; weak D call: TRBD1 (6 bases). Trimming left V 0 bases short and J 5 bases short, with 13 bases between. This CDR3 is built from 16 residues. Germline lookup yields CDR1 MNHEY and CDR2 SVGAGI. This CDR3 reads CASSYSNLGATGELFF. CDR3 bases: TGTGCCAGCAGTTACTCGAATCTGGGGGCGACCGGGGAGCTGTTTTTT.

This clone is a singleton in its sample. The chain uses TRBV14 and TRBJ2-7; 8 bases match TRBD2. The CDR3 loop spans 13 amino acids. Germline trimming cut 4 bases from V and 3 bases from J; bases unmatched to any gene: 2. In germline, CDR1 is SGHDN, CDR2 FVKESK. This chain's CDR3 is CASSPSGSYEQYF. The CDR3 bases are TGTGCCAGCAGCCCCAGCGGGAGCTACGAGCAGTACTTC.

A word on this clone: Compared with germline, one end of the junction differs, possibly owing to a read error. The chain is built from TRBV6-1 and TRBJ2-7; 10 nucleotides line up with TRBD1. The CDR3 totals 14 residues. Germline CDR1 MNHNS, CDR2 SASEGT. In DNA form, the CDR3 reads TGTGCCAGCCGTGACAGGGGGCTAGAGTACGAGCAGTACTTC. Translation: CASRDRGLEYEQYF.

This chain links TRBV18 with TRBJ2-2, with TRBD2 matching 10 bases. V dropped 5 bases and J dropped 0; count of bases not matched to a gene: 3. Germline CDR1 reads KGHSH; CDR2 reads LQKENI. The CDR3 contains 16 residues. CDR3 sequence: CASSTAGGANTGELFF. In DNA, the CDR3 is TGTGCCAGCTCAACAGCGGGGGGGGCGAACACCGGGGAGCTGTTTTTT.

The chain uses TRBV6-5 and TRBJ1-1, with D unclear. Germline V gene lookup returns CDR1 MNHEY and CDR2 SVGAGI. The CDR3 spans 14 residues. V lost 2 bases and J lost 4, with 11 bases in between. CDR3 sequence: CASSYDGEATEAFF. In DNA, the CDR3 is TGTGCCAGCAGTTACGATGGGGAGGCCACTGAAGCTTTCTTT.

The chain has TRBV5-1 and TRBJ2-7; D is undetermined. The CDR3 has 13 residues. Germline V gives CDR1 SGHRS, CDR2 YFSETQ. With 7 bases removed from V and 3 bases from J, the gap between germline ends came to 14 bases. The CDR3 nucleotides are TGCGCCAGCCAGATCACTGGGGACTACGAGCAGTACTTC. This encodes CASQITGDYEQYF.

The CDR3 bases are TGTGCCAGTAGTATAGGTATCGGCAGGGGAGGATCAAATCAGCCCCAGCATTTT. Protein sequence: CASSIGIGRGGSNQPQHF. The chain couples TRBV19 to TRBJ1-5; a possible D gene is TRBD1 (6 bases). The germline CDR1 and CDR2 sequences are LNHDA and SQIVND (reference sequence). V lost 1 base and J 4 bases, leaving 20 bases between the germline ends. CDR3 length: 18 residues.

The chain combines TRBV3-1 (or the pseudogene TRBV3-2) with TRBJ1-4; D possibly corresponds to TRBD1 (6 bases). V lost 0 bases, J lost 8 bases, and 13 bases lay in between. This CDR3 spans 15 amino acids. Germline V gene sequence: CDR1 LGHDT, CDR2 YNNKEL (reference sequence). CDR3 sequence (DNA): TGTGCCAGCAGCCAAGATATGAGGGGGGACGAAAAACTGTTTTTT. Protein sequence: CASSQDMRGDEKLFF.

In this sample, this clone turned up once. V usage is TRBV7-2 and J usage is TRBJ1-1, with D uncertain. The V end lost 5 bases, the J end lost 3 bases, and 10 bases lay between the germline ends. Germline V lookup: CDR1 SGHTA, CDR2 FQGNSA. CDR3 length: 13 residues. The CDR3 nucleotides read TGTGCCAGCAGCGTTCAAAGGGACACTGAAGCTTTCTTT. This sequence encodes CASSVQRDTEAFF.